This TCR beta chain was identified during a study of blood T cell dynamics during melanoma immunotherapy. Time point: pre-treatment baseline. The CDR3 has 14 amino acids. V lost 0 bases and J lost 5; bases outside the gene matches: 1. Germline V gene data show CDR1 as SGHRS and CDR2 as YFSETQ. Assay used: immunoSEQ multiplex PCR; TCRdb lists only in-frame clones, some missing. The sample carries roughly 10,000 clones, about nine tenths recorded once. This sample comprised blood, obtained from a patient treated with checkpoint blockade. This sequence was found in a human donor with melanoma. The V gene is TRBV5-1, the J gene TRBJ2-1; 8 nucleotides line up with TRBD2. CDR3 nucleotide sequence: TGCGCCAGCAGCTTGGAACTAGCGGACAATGAGCAGTTCTTC. Translated, it gives CASSLELADNEQFF. The full variable domain, in which reference TRBV5-1 and TRBJ2-1 provide the parts outside the CDR3, is KAGVTQTPRYLIKTRGQQVTLSCSPISGHRSVSWYQQTPGQGLQFLFEYFSETQRNKGNFPGRFSGRQFSNSRSEMNVSTLELGDSALYLCASSLELADNEQFFGPGTRLTVL.